What follows are 27 T cell receptor beta chains derived from one specimen sequenced in a study of T cell clonotyping in hematopoietic cell transplantation. The table came from immunoSEQ multiplex PCR; TCRdb's copy has only in-frame clones and leaves some out. The table shows approximately 7,500 clones, with roughly 90% occurring only once. The sequencing here drew on PBMCs, taken 30 days after allogeneic stem cell transplant. These receptors came from a female patient aged 50 to 65 who had an allogeneic stem cell transplant from an unrelated donor, so the T cells may come from the graft donor. Some clones in this sample may be carry-over from other donors' samples.

The chain combines TRBV28 with TRBJ1-5; 12 nucleotides align to TRBD1. With V trimmed by 5 bases and J by 5 bases, 7 bases remained unmatched. This CDR3 region has 16 residues. The germline V gene has CDR1 MDHEN and CDR2 SYDVKM. CDR3 region: CASSHPGQGAYQPQHF. In DNA, the CDR3 is TGTGCCAGCAGTCACCCGGGACAGGGGGCGTATCAGCCCCAGCATTTT.

This sequence joins TRBV7-9 and TRBJ2-7; D remains unclear. The CDR3 runs to 13 residues. The ends were cut back, 1 base at V and 2 bases at J, with 6 bases in the middle. Germline-derived CDR1 and CDR2 are SEHNR and FQNEAQ (reference sequence). CDR3 residues: CASSLGLAYEQYF. As DNA, the CDR3 is TGTGCCAGCAGCTTAGGTTTGGCCTACGAGCAGTACTTC.

The chain joins TRBV5-1 to TRBJ1-5; tentative D call: TRBD1 (5 bases). Between the trimmed V and J ends, which lost 1 base and 1 base, there was a span of 9 bases. The germline gives CDR1 SGHRS, CDR2 YFSETQ. This CDR3 has 15 amino acids. The CDR3 DNA is TGCGCCAGCAGCTTGAATGGGGCCAGCAATCAGCCCCAGCATTTT. It encodes CASSLNGASNQPQHF.

V usage is TRBV28 and J usage is TRBJ2-1, with 7 bases identical to TRBD2. Germline CDR1 and CDR2: MDHEN and SYDVKM. V was clipped by 7 bases and J by 4 bases; unmatched bases: 1. There are 12 residues in the CDR3. The CDR3 DNA reads TGTGCCAGCAAGGGAGGGTACAATGAGCAGTTCTTC. It translates to CASKGGYNEQFF.

The gene calls are TRBV4-2 and TRBJ2-1; 7 bases fit TRBD2. This CDR3 comprises 18 residues. Germline lookup yields CDR1 LGHNA and CDR2 YNFKEQ. With V trimmed by 2 bases and J by 7 bases, 17 bases remained unmatched. DNA for the CDR3: TGTGCCAGCAGCCAACTCTCCGGTTACAGCGGGATGGGGAATGAGCAGTTCTTC. Protein: CASSQLSGYSGMGNEQFF.

V gene TRBV5-1 combines with J gene TRBJ1-5, with 8 positions matching TRBD1. With V trimmed by 4 bases and J by 5 bases, 8 bases remained unmatched. Germline CDR1 reads SGHRS; CDR2 reads YFSETQ. The CDR3 totals 15 residues. The CDR3, as DNA: TGCGCCAGCAGCCAGAAACAGGGGGAACATCAGCCCCAGCATTTT. Its protein is CASSQKQGEHQPQHF.

This clone was seen a single time. The rearrangement uses TRBV27 and TRBJ2-7, with TRBD1 matching over 9 bases. V dropped 6 bases and J dropped 0; count of bases not matched to a gene: 6. The CDR3 runs to 15 residues. Germline CDR1 MNHEY, CDR2 SMNVEV (reference sequence). The chain's CDR3 is CASSYGTGLSYEQYF. CDR3 in DNA: TGTGCCAGCAGCTACGGGACAGGGCTCTCCTACGAGCAGTACTTC.

This chain joins TRBV2 and TRBJ1-2; D unresolved. Germline CDR1 is SNHLY and CDR2 is FYNNEI. This CDR3 has 14 amino acids. V lost 0 bases, J lost 6 bases, and 11 bases lay in between. CDR3 bases: TGTGCCAGCAGTGAAGCGCTCGGTGCCGATGGCTACACCTTC. Its protein product is CASSEALGADGYTF.

This chain connects TRBV27 to TRBJ1-1, with D maybe TRBD1 (6 bases). V was cut by 1 base and J by 4 bases, with 13 bases left in between. The germline V gene encodes CDR1 MNHEY and CDR2 SMNVEV (reference sequence). The CDR3 contains 15 residues. CDR3: CASSLFGGPFTEAFF. CDR3 nucleotide sequence: TGTGCCAGCAGTTTATTCGGGGGGCCGTTCACTGAAGCTTTCTTT.

This clone was seen just once. The chain links TRBV30 to TRBJ1-1; D is unresolved. Deletions cut 4 bases from V and 6 bases from J, with 12 bases between. Germline CDR1 reads GTSNPN; CDR2 reads SVGIG (reference sequence). CDR3 size: 12 residues. CDR3 coding DNA: TGTGCCTGGACTGTTAGTTGGGCTGAAGCTTTCTTT. It codes for CAWTVSWAEAFF.

The chain recombines TRBV30 with TRBJ1-1; D unresolved. The CDR3 loop spans 13 amino acids. Germline V gene data show CDR1 as GTSNPN and CDR2 as SVGIG (reference sequence). V was clipped by 1 base and J by 4 bases, with 10 bases between them. The CDR3 is CAWSAVLGTEAFF. For the CDR3, the DNA is TGTGCCTGGAGTGCAGTGCTGGGCACTGAAGCTTTCTTT.

The chain joins TRBV7-2 to TRBJ1-2, with D hard to call. The CDR3 runs 15 residues. CDR1 and CDR2 from the germline V gene are SGHTA and FQGNSA. The germline V and J ends were trimmed by 4 bases and 2 bases, with 14 bases remaining between them. CDR3 coding DNA: TGTGCCAGCAGCTCCGAACGGGGAACGAACTATGGCTACACCTTC. Its protein is CASSSERGTNYGYTF.

CDR3 region: CASSEARAIVTELFF. DNA for the CDR3: TGTGCCAGCAGTGAAGCGCGGGCTATTGTTACGGAGCTGTTTTTT. The genes are TRBV2 and TRBJ2-2, with D possibly TRBD2 on 5 matching bases. This CDR3 spans 15 amino acids. V was cut by 0 bases and J by 10 bases, with 15 bases left in between. The V gene's germline CDR1 is SNHLY and CDR2 FYNNEI.

The rearrangement links TRBV27 to TRBJ1-5; weak D call: TRBD1 (6 bases). Trimming took 6 bases from V and 6 from J, leaving 18 bases between them. This CDR3 comprises 15 residues. From germline, CDR1 is MNHEY and CDR2 SMNVEV (reference sequence). CDR3 coding DNA: TGTGCCAGCAGACCGACAGGCTTCGGGAGTCAGCCCCAGCATTTT. Its translation: CASRPTGFGSQPQHF.

V and J are TRBV28 and TRBJ2-7; D unresolved. Germline V CDR1 and CDR2: MDHEN, SYDVKM. The CDR3 is 15 amino acids. V lost 2 bases, J lost 3 bases, and 14 bases lay in between. The CDR3 sequence: CASSLIGLANYEQYF. In nucleotides, the CDR3 is TGTGCCAGCAGTTTAATCGGGCTGGCTAACTACGAGCAGTACTTC.

The chain carries TRBV5-6 and TRBJ1-2; D uncertain. CDR3 length: 13 residues. Trimming removed 0 bases at V and 2 bases at J, with 5 bases between. The germline CDR1 and CDR2 sequences are SGHDT and YYEEEE. In DNA form, the CDR3 reads TGTGCCAGCAGCTTGGTAGCGAACTATGGCTACACCTTC. Protein product: CASSLVANYGYTF.

This chain connects TRBV14 to TRBJ1-4; the match to TRBD1 covers 9 bases. Germline CDR1 is SGHDN and CDR2 is FVKESK. This CDR3 is 16 amino acids long. The J segment lost 3 bases and the V segment lost 5 bases, leaving 7 bases of the junction unmatched. The CDR3 nucleotides read TGTGCCAGCAGCTCACGACAGGGGGAACCTAATGAAAAACTGTTTTTT. As protein: CASSSRQGEPNEKLFF.

This chain connects TRBV20-1 to TRBJ2-1; D tentatively reads TRBD1 or TRBD2 (5 bases each). Trimming left V 0 bases short and J 14 bases short, with 11 bases between. Per germline, CDR1 DFQATT and CDR2 SNEGSKA (reference sequence). There are 11 residues in the CDR3. In DNA form, the CDR3 reads TGCAGTGCTAGAGAAGTGGGACGGGAGTTCTTC. This encodes CSAREVGREFF.

This chain joins TRBV5-4 and TRBJ2-7; D is possibly TRBD2 (7 bases). CDR3 length equals 15 residues. The V end was cut by 3 bases, the J end by 2 bases, with 15 bases between. CDR1 and CDR2 from the germline V gene are SGHNT and YYREEE (reference sequence). The DNA for the CDR3 is TGTGCCAGCAGCTGGGAAGGGGGGGTGGCCTACGAGCAGTACTTC. As protein: CASSWEGGVAYEQYF.

CDR3 in amino acids: CASSFSGVVQPQHF. As DNA, the CDR3 is TGTGCCAGCAGCTTCAGTGGGGTAGTTCAGCCCCAGCATTTT. The V and J genes are TRBV7-8 and TRBJ1-5, with D unresolved. Looked up from germline, CDR1 is SGHVS and CDR2 is FQNEAQ. The CDR3 extends over 14 amino acids. Between the trimmed V and J ends, which lost 3 bases and 6 bases, there was a span of 12 bases.

The chain couples TRBV5-8 to TRBJ1-1; 7 bases align to TRBD1. V trimming: 5 bases; J trimming: 1 base; junction bases outside the gene matches: 5. Germline CDR1 and CDR2: SGHTS and YDEGEE. The CDR3 has 14 amino acids. CDR3 amino acids: CASRNRGWNTEAFF. In DNA, the CDR3 is TGTGCCAGCAGGAACAGGGGTTGGAACACTGAAGCTTTCTTT. Using reference TRBV5-8 and TRBJ1-1 for the parts outside the CDR3, the full variable domain is EAGVTQSPTHLIKTRGQQATLRCSPISGHTSVYWYQQALGLGLQFLLWYDEGEERNRGNFPPRFSGRQFPNYSSELNVNALELEDSALYLCASRNRGWNTEAFFGQGTRLTVV.

The chain links TRBV5-4 to TRBJ2-3, with D perhaps being TRBD1 or TRBD2 (6 bases each). Germline loops: CDR1 SGHNT, CDR2 YYREEE (reference sequence). Trimming left V 0 bases short and J 4 bases short, with 15 bases between. The CDR3 totals 16 residues. CDR3 loop: CASSLAGGGWADTQYF. The DNA of the CDR3 is TGTGCCAGCAGCTTGGCAGGAGGGGGTTGGGCAGATACGCAGTATTTT.

This clone was counted between two and nine times. V is TRBV2 and J is TRBJ1-3; D uncertain. With 1 base removed from V and 0 bases from J, the gap between germline ends came to 7 bases. The germline V gene encodes CDR1 SNHLY and CDR2 FYNNEI. The CDR3 consists of 15 residues. This CDR3 reads CASSEVGGSGNTIYF. The DNA for the CDR3 is TGTGCCAGCAGTGAAGTAGGCGGCTCTGGAAACACCATATATTTT.

The V gene is TRBV5-6, the J gene TRBJ2-7, with 7 bases matching TRBD2. V gave up 4 bases and J gave up 0 bases; unmatched junction bases: 10. Per the germline V gene, CDR1 is SGHDT and CDR2 is YYEEEE. CDR3 size: 16 residues. The CDR3 DNA reads TGTGCCAGCAGCAGAGATCTAGCGGCTGGCTCCTACGAGCAGTACTTC. Its protein product is CASSRDLAAGSYEQYF.

This chain links TRBV15 with TRBJ1-3; no clear D. CDR3 size: 17 residues. The germline V gene encodes CDR1 LNHNV and CDR2 YYDKDF (reference sequence). V dropped 3 bases and J dropped 0 bases, with 15 bases sitting between them. The CDR3 is CATSRGMGWSSGNTIYF. CDR3 DNA: TGTGCCACCAGCAGGGGCATGGGCTGGAGCTCTGGAAACACCATATATTTT. The whole variable domain, filled in from reference TRBV15 and TRBJ1-3, reads DAMVIQNPRYQVTQFGKPVTLSCSQTLNHNVMYWYQQKSSQAPKLLFHYYDKDFNNEADTPDNFQSRRPNTSFCFLDIRSPGLGDTAMYLCATSRGMGWSSGNTIYFGEGSWLTVV.

V gene TRBV30 combines with J gene TRBJ2-3; 10 bases map to TRBD2. Trimming took 5 bases from V and 4 from J; bases not matched to a gene: 3. CDR1 and CDR2 from the germline V gene are GTSNPN and SVGIG (reference sequence). This CDR3 is built from 13 residues. The CDR3 spells CAWSSGSADTQYF. In nucleotides, the CDR3 is TGTGCCTGGTCTAGCGGGAGTGCAGATACGCAGTATTTT.

The V gene is TRBV5-1, the J gene TRBJ2-3; D tentatively fits TRBD1 or TRBD2 (5 bases each). The V and J ends lost 5 bases and 0 bases respectively, with 10 bases between them. The CDR3 has 14 residues. CDR1 and CDR2 (germline): SGHRS, YFSETQ. CDR3 region: CASSGGTSTDTQYF. Written as DNA, the CDR3 is TGCGCCAGCAGTGGGGGAACTAGCACAGATACGCAGTATTTT.